The 21 T cell receptor beta chains below come from one sample, sequenced in a study of CD8+ T cells in alopecia areata. Isolated RNA was reverse transcribed into cDNA used as the sequencing template. TCRdb's table, derived via immunoSEQ multiplex PCR, lists solely in-frame clones and lacks some. This sample has about 190,000 clones, with under 80% found just once. Treatment defined: oral pan-JAK inhibitor, 5-10 mg twice daily. Source: CD4+ T cells sorted from blood, taken at roughly week 49, from a patient treated with tofacitinib. These TCRs come from a human donor with alopecia areata.

This chain joins TRBV2 and TRBJ1-4; D unresolved. The CDR3 loop spans 13 amino acids. From germline, CDR1 is SNHLY and CDR2 FYNNEI. Trimming left V 3 bases short and J 8 bases short, with 10 bases between. CDR3 in amino acids: CASSEEGFEKLFF. CDR3 DNA sequence: TGTGCCAGCAGTGAGGAGGGTTTCGAAAAACTGTTTTTT.

CDR3 in DNA: TGTGCCAGCATCGCAGGGGGACTACCCACAGATACGCAGTATTTT. Protein sequence: CASIAGGLPTDTQYF. This rearrangement joins TRBV5-6 to TRBJ2-3, with D perhaps assigned TRBD1 or TRBD2 (7 bases each). Germline V gene data show CDR1 as SGHDT and CDR2 as YYEEEE. The CDR3 spans 15 residues. The V end lost 6 bases, the J end lost 2 bases, and 16 bases lay between the germline ends.

V and J are TRBV27 and TRBJ2-3, with a possible D match to TRBD1 (6 bases). The V gene's germline CDR1 is MNHEY and CDR2 SMNVEV (reference sequence). The ends were cut back, 3 bases at V and 5 bases at J, with 15 bases in the middle. The CDR3 is 15 residues long. The CDR3 DNA sequence: TGTGCCAGCAGTTTCGCTGGCCAGGGGATAGATACGCAGTATTTT. It specifies CASSFAGQGIDTQYF.

Regarding this clone: This same CDR3 is encoded by further DNA sequences in the sample. V is TRBV9 and J is TRBJ2-3, with 7 bases fitting TRBD1. The V gene end was trimmed by 2 bases and the J gene end by 2 bases; junction bases not matched to a gene: 2. Germline V gives CDR1 SGDLS, CDR2 YYNGEE. This CDR3 is built from 14 residues. CDR3: CASSVTGLTDTQYF. CDR3 sequence (DNA): TGTGCCAGCAGCGTGACAGGGCTCACAGATACGCAGTATTTT.

The chain combines TRBV2 with TRBJ1-1; perhaps TRBD1 as D (5 bases). Germline lookup yields CDR1 SNHLY and CDR2 FYNNEI. This CDR3 is 15 amino acids long. Between the trimmed V and J ends, which lost 1 base and 5 bases, there was a span of 14 bases. CDR3: CASSEVGGKRTEAFF. The CDR3 region has the DNA TGTGCCAGCAGTGAAGTTGGGGGGAAGAGGACTGAAGCTTTCTTT.

This clone has a count of ten or more. V is TRBV18 and J is TRBJ2-7, with 7 bases matching TRBD2. Germline-derived CDR1 and CDR2 are KGHSH and LQKENI. The CDR3 length is 14 residues. V gave up 6 bases and J gave up 0 bases; unmatched junction bases: 5. The DNA for the CDR3 is TGTGCCAGCTCCGCGGGAGCCCTCTCCTACGAGCAGTACTTC. This sequence encodes CASSAGALSYEQYF.

J is TRBJ2-3 and V is TRBV19, with D uncertain. This CDR3 has 13 residues. The germline V and J ends were trimmed by 4 bases and 11 bases, with 16 bases remaining between them. Germline assignment: CDR1 LNHDA and CDR2 SQIVND (reference sequence). The CDR3: CASSKDRLMWQYF. The DNA for the CDR3 is TGTGCCAGTAGTAAGGACCGGTTGATGTGGCAGTATTTT.

The V call is TRBV10-3, the J call TRBJ2-5, with D uncertain. This CDR3 has 12 residues. Trimming took 4 bases from V and 2 from J, leaving 5 bases between them. In germline, CDR1 is ENHRY, CDR2 SYGVKD. The CDR3 loop is CAISGGQETQYF. Here the CDR3 DNA reads TGTGCCATCAGTGGAGGACAAGAGACCCAGTACTTC.

J is TRBJ2-1 and V is TRBV29-1, with TRBD2 matching 7 bases. V was pared by 4 bases and J by 6 bases, with 6 bases of the junction left unmatched. CDR1 and CDR2 (germline): SQVTM, ANQGSEA. This CDR3 region has 13 residues. Here the CDR3 DNA reads TGCAGCGTTGTCCCCCTAGCGGCCAATGAGCAGTTCTTC. Its protein is CSVVPLAANEQFF.

This clone was observed once. The CDR3 protein is CASSAGVVSYEQYF. The CDR3, as DNA: TGCGCCAGCAGCGCGGGGGTAGTCTCCTACGAGCAGTACTTC. The V gene is TRBV5-1, the J gene TRBJ2-7, with 7 bases identical to TRBD2. The CDR3 length is 14 residues. Trimming at V came to 4 bases and at J to 0 bases, leaving 4 bases not matched to a gene. Per germline, CDR1 SGHRS and CDR2 YFSETQ.

The V call is TRBV7-2, the J call TRBJ1-6, with D possibly being TRBD1 (5 bases). Germline-derived CDR1 and CDR2 are SGHTA and FQGNSA. The CDR3 consists of 18 residues. V was trimmed by 1 base and J by 0 bases, leaving 13 bases between them. This CDR3 is CASSLEDRGSSYNSPLHF. The CDR3 DNA is TGTGCCAGCAGCTTAGAAGACCGGGGGAGCTCCTATAATTCACCCCTCCACTTT.

This clone was observed a handful of times. At the DNA level, this CDR3 is encoded by other sequences in the same sample as well. As DNA, the CDR3 is TGCAGCGTTGAGGGAGTGAACACTGAAGCTTTCTTT. It translates to CSVEGVNTEAFF. V is TRBV29-1 and J is TRBJ1-1, with D uncertain. This CDR3 spans 12 amino acids. Trimming took 3 bases from V and 0 from J, leaving 5 bases between them. Per the germline V gene, CDR1 is SQVTM and CDR2 is ANQGSEA.

Here the CDR3 reads CASSFQGAKTDTQYF. As DNA, the CDR3 is TGTGCCAGCAGTTTTCAGGGGGCAAAGACAGATACGCAGTATTTT. V usage is TRBV28 and J usage is TRBJ2-3, with TRBD1 matching over 8 bases. Germline trimming cut 3 bases from V and 3 bases from J; bases unmatched to any gene: 5. The CDR3 spans 15 residues. Germline CDR1 MDHEN, CDR2 SYDVKM. Supplemented by reference TRBV28 and TRBJ2-3, the full variable domain reads DVKVTQSSRYLVKRTGEKVFLECVQDMDHENMFWYRQDPGLGLRLIYFSYDVKMKEKGDIPEGYSVSREKKERFSLILESASTNQTSMYLCASSFQGAKTDTQYFGPGTRLTVL.

In DNA, the CDR3 is TGTGCCAGCAGCGTAGGGGGCGCGGGTGAAAAACTGTTTTTT. Translated: CASSVGGAGEKLFF. V and J are TRBV9 and TRBJ1-4, with TRBD1 as a possible D gene (5 bases). Looked up from germline, CDR1 is SGDLS and CDR2 is YYNGEE. The germline V and J ends were trimmed by 0 bases and 7 bases, with 10 bases remaining between them. This CDR3 spans 14 amino acids.

This clone has a handful of counts. The chain recombines TRBV9 with TRBJ2-3; D is undetermined. V was trimmed by 3 bases and J by 4 bases, leaving 9 bases between them. Germline loops: CDR1 SGDLS, CDR2 YYNGEE. This CDR3 has 13 amino acids. The CDR3 here is CASSDGISDTQYF. The CDR3 DNA reads as TGTGCCAGCAGCGACGGAATATCAGATACGCAGTATTTT.

Points on this clone: The same CDR3 can be traced to other DNA sequences in this sample. The rearrangement joins TRBV30 to TRBJ1-5; TRBD1 is a possible D gene (5 bases). The CDR3 runs 14 residues. CDR1 is GTSNPN and CDR2 is SVGIG in the germline V gene (reference sequence). The V end was cut by 0 bases, the J end by 4 bases, with 10 bases between. CDR3 protein: CAWSVRAGNQPQHF. The CDR3 DNA reads as TGTGCCTGGAGTGTACGGGCAGGGAATCAGCCCCAGCATTTT.

The V gene is TRBV29-1, the J gene TRBJ2-2; D unclear. This CDR3 has 14 residues. CDR1 and CDR2 (germline): SQVTM, ANQGSEA. V was cut by 7 bases and J by 0 bases, with 12 bases left in between. CDR3 bases: TGCAGCGCTAGAGGCGACTCGAACACCGGGGAGCTGTTTTTT. It is translated as CSARGDSNTGELFF.

The chain couples TRBV15 to TRBJ1-1, with TRBD1 as a possible D gene (6 bases). CDR3 size: 15 residues. Germline V gives CDR1 LNHNV, CDR2 YYDKDF (reference sequence). V gave up 2 bases and J gave up 6 bases, with 16 bases separating them. This CDR3 reads CATSRSRTERAEAFF. The CDR3 DNA reads TGTGCCACCAGCAGATCCAGGACAGAGAGGGCTGAAGCTTTCTTT.

This chain links TRBV7-6 with TRBJ2-3, with TRBD2 matching 11 bases. Germline CDR1 reads SGHVS; CDR2 reads FNYEAQ. This CDR3 contains 17 residues. V was pared by 3 bases and J by 4 bases, with 9 bases of the junction left unmatched. The CDR3 DNA sequence: TGTGCCAGCAGCTTGCTAGCGGGGGGCGGTGGTTCAGATACGCAGTATTTT. Protein: CASSLLAGGGGSDTQYF.

This clone showed up just a few times. This chain connects TRBV15 to TRBJ1-1; no definite D call. The germline V gene encodes CDR1 LNHNV and CDR2 YYDKDF (reference sequence). The CDR3 runs 14 residues. Between the trimmed V and J ends, which lost 7 bases and 1 base, there was a span of 13 bases. For the CDR3, the DNA is TGTGCCACCACCGCCACGGGTAGGAACACTGAAGCTTTCTTT. Translation gives CATTATGRNTEAFF.

This rearrangement joins TRBV11-2 to TRBJ1-5; D is unclear. V lost 4 bases, J lost 7 bases, and 11 bases lay in between. Germline loops: CDR1 SGHAT, CDR2 FQNNGV. This CDR3 contains 13 residues. The CDR3 loop is CASSSRNGQPQHF. The CDR3 bases are TGTGCCAGCAGCTCCCGTAACGGCCAGCCCCAGCATTTT.